This entry lists 3 T cell receptor beta chains sequenced from one sample in a study of blood T cells in healthy people across ages. For the second PCR, which ran for roughly 6 to 12 cycles, a sample-barcoded 5' primer and a J-beta primer mix were used. TCRdb recomputed calls from the 5' RACE reads with MiXCR, one row per CDR3 protein. The sample comprises about a million distinct CDR3 sequences, roughly 47% of which are singletons, and about 20% rests with the top ten. Sequencing input: blood. Receptor source: a woman in her fifties or sixties in good health.

The chain combines TRBV7-2 with TRBJ1-2; 11 nucleotides agree with TRBD1. Per germline, CDR1 SGHTA and CDR2 FQGNSA. CDR3 length equals 16 residues. J gave up 5 bases and V 5 bases, and 10 bases lay outside the gene matches. CDR3 in amino acids: CASSPRTGGGWYGYTF. CDR3 nucleotide sequence: TGTGCCAGCAGCCCCCGGACAGGGGGCGGATGGTATGGCTACACCTTC.

This clonotype has a handful of counts. This rearrangement joins TRBV12-3 or TRBV12-4 to TRBJ1-1; D possibly corresponds to TRBD1 (5 bases). V was clipped by 8 bases and J by 11 bases, with 12 bases between them. The CDR3 loop spans 10 amino acids. CDR3 sequence: CASVDTRAFF. For the CDR3, the DNA is TGTGCCAGCGTGGACACCAGGGCTTTCTTT.

The chain links TRBV9 to TRBJ2-1; TRBD2 matches at 9 bases. Looked up from germline, CDR1 is SGDLS and CDR2 is YYNGEE. The length of the CDR3 is 19 residues. Losses at the gene ends were 0 bases for V and 0 bases for J; bases not matched to a gene: 10. In DNA form, the CDR3 reads TGTGCCAGCAGCGTAGAGCCGACTAGCGGCCTTCGCTCCTACAATGAGCAGTTCTTC. It specifies CASSVEPTSGLRSYNEQFF.